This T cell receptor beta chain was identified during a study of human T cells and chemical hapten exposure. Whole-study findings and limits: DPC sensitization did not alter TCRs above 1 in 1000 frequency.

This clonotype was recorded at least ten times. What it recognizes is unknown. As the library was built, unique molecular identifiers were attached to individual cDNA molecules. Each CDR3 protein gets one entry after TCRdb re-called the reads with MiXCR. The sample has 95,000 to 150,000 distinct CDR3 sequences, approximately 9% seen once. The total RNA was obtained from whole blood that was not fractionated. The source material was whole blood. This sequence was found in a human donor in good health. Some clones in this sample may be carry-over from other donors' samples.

The CDR3 is CASSRQGVGNQPQHF. The DNA of the CDR3 is TGTGCCAGCAGCCGACAGGGAGTGGGCAATCAGCCCCAGCATTTT. The V gene is TRBV27, the J gene TRBJ1-5; TRBD1 agrees at 7 bases. V shed 6 bases, J shed 2 bases, and the junction held 7 bases outside the gene matches. The CDR3 sequence is 15 residues long. Germline values: CDR1 MNHEY, CDR2 SMNVEV (reference sequence).